A single sample is the source of the 16 T cell receptor beta chains below, sequenced in a study of cytomegalovirus exposure and HLA in healthy donors. With 60 Vbeta and 13 Jbeta primers, the PCR was carried out. Repertoires were generated with immunoSEQ multiplex PCR, while TCRdb's copy carries only in-frame clones and drops some. The sample holds 150,000 or so clones, about three quarters seen once. The sequencing sample was made of PBMCs. The receptor source for this set is a male donor in good health and CMV-seronegative.

This chain joins TRBV5-1 and TRBJ2-7; weak D call: TRBD1 (5 bases). CDR3 size: 15 residues. V lost 0 bases, J lost 0 bases, and 10 bases lay in between. Germline V gene sequence: CDR1 SGHRS, CDR2 YFSETQ. The CDR3 sequence is CASSLAAQVSYEQYF. DNA for the CDR3: TGCGCCAGCAGCTTGGCCGCACAGGTCTCCTACGAGCAGTACTTC. Based on the CDR3 plus reference TRBV5-1 and TRBJ2-7, the full variable domain is KAGVTQTPRYLIKTRGQQVTLSCSPISGHRSVSWYQQTPGQGLQFLFEYFSETQRNKGNFPGRFSGRQFSNSRSEMNVSTLELGDSALYLCASSLAAQVSYEQYFGPGTRLTVT.

J is TRBJ1-1 and V is TRBV30, with D possibly TRBD1 on 5 matching bases. Germline V gene data show CDR1 as GTSNPN and CDR2 as SVGIG (reference sequence). This CDR3 is 15 amino acids long. V was cut by 8 bases and J by 0 bases, with 19 bases left in between. In DNA, the CDR3 is TGTGCCCGGACCCCGGGAGGGACCATGAACACTGAAGCTTTCTTT. It specifies CARTPGGTMNTEAFF. Supplemented by reference TRBV30 and TRBJ1-1, the full variable domain reads SQTIHQWPATLVQPVGSPLSLECTVEGTSNPNLYWYRQAAGRGLQLLFYSVGIGQISSEVPQNLSASRPQDRQFILSSKKLLLSDSGFYLCARTPGGTMNTEAFFGQGTRLTVV.

CDR3 protein: CASSTGLAGGPKQETQYF. In DNA form, the CDR3 reads TGTGCCAGCAGCACGGGACTAGCGGGAGGGCCGAAACAAGAGACCCAGTACTTC. The chain has TRBV7-9 and TRBJ2-5; 16 nucleotides match TRBD2. CDR1 is SEHNR and CDR2 is FQNEAQ in the germline V gene (reference sequence). The CDR3 extends over 18 amino acids. V shed 5 bases, J shed 2 bases, and the junction held 8 bases outside the gene matches.

The V and J genes are TRBV29-1 and TRBJ2-7; 11 nucleotides agree with TRBD2. The CDR3 loop spans 13 amino acids. Germline loops: CDR1 SQVTM, CDR2 ANQGSEA. J gave up 3 bases and V 6 bases, and 4 bases lay outside the gene matches. The CDR3: CSVKLAGVYEQYF. CDR3 DNA sequence: TGCAGCGTGAAACTAGCGGGGGTCTACGAGCAGTACTTC.

This clone appeared once. The chain combines TRBV2 with TRBJ2-1, with 8 bases identical to TRBD1. Trimming removed 7 bases from V and 7 bases from J; junction bases left unmatched: 12. CDR3 length equals 15 residues. Germline V gene lookup returns CDR1 SNHLY and CDR2 FYNNEI. CDR3 DNA: TGTGCCAGCACCAAAGACGGACAGGGTTGGAATGAGCAGTTCTTC. As protein: CASTKDGQGWNEQFF.

The CDR3 DNA is TGTGCCAGCAGCTCCCAGGGGGCCCACACCGGGGAGCTGTTTTTT. Protein product: CASSSQGAHTGELFF. V is TRBV7-3 and J is TRBJ2-2, with 8 bases fitting TRBD1. Germline V CDR1 and CDR2: SGHTA, FQGTGA. The CDR3 loop spans 15 amino acids. The ends lost 4 bases at V and 3 bases at J; junction bases unmatched: 4. Full variable domain (outside the CDR3, taken from reference TRBV7-3 and TRBJ2-2): GAGVSQTPSNKVTEKGKYVELRCDPISGHTALYWYRQSLGQGPEFLIYFQGTGAADDSGLPNDRFFAVRPEGSVSTLKIQRTERGDSAVYLCASSSQGAHTGELFFGEGSRLTVL.

This clone was seen only once. The chain is built from TRBV5-1 and TRBJ2-7; 10 nucleotides agree with TRBD2. The V and J ends lost 4 bases and 7 bases, in that order; junction bases with no gene match: 5. There are 13 residues in the CDR3. Germline CDR1 and CDR2: SGHRS and YFSETQ. CDR3 DNA sequence: TGCGCCAGCAGCCTAGCGGGAGTATGGGAGCAGTACTTC. This translates into CASSLAGVWEQYF.

Of note for this clone: One end of the junction does not line up with germline, which may come from a read error. V gene TRBV7-7 combines with J gene TRBJ2-1; 11 nucleotides match TRBD2. The V gene's germline CDR1 is SSHAT and CDR2 FNYEAQ (reference sequence). CDR3 length equals 18 residues. CDR3 region: CASSLAVAGGPSYNEQFF. The CDR3 DNA reads TGTGCTAGCAGCTTAGCGGTAGCGGGAGGGCCCTCCTACAATGAGCAGTTCTTC.

As for this clone: Compared with germline, one end of the junction differs, possibly owing to a read error. The V and J genes are TRBV9 and TRBJ2-3; 9 bases are shared with TRBD2. Germline V CDR1 and CDR2: SGDLS, YYNGEE. CDR3 length equals 15 residues. The CDR3 DNA sequence: TGTGCCAGCAGGGTAGGTACTAGCGGGCCAGATACGCAGTATTTT. Amino acids: CASRVGTSGPDTQYF.

V is TRBV7-9 and J is TRBJ1-1, with D maybe TRBD1 (6 bases). The germline V gene encodes CDR1 SEHNR and CDR2 FQNEAQ (reference sequence). The V and J ends lost 4 bases and 1 base respectively, with 16 bases between them. The CDR3 loop spans 16 amino acids. The CDR3 protein is CASSSLEQGGNTEAFF. Here the CDR3 DNA reads TGTGCCAGCAGCTCTCTTGAACAGGGTGGGAACACTGAAGCTTTCTTT. The whole variable domain, filled in from reference TRBV7-9 and TRBJ1-1, reads DTGVSQNPRHKITKRGQNVTFRCDPISEHNRLYWYRQTLGQGPEFLTYFQNEAQLEKSRLLSDRFSAERPKGSFSTLEIQRTEQGDSAMYLCASSSLEQGGNTEAFFGQGTRLTVV.

This chain connects TRBV11-2 to TRBJ2-3, with TRBD2 matching 7 bases. CDR3 length: 17 amino acids. The junction had 13 bases not matched to a gene; V was cut back by 5 bases and J by 2 bases. Per the germline V gene, CDR1 is SGHAT and CDR2 is FQNNGV. The CDR3 region has the DNA TGTGCCAGCAGCGATAAAGCCGGGACTATCATCACAGATACGCAGTATTTT. This gives the protein CASSDKAGTIITDTQYF.

This clone has just a few counts. This sequence joins TRBV10-3 and TRBJ2-2; D is perhaps TRBD2 (6 bases). From germline, CDR1 is ENHRY and CDR2 SYGVKD. The CDR3 runs to 15 residues. V gave up 6 bases and J gave up 6 bases, with 17 bases separating them. The CDR3 DNA reads TGTGCCATCAGGAAGGGCCGGGCGGGGCCCGGGGAGCTGTTTTTT. It is translated as CAIRKGRAGPGELFF.

This chain joins TRBV5-1 and TRBJ2-1; 12 bases are a match to TRBD2. V dropped 3 bases and J dropped 0; count of bases not matched to a gene: 19. The V gene's germline CDR1 is SGHRS and CDR2 YFSETQ. The length of the CDR3 is 22 residues. Here the CDR3 reads CASSSLTSGGFSKPSSYNEQFF. The CDR3 nucleotides read TGCGCCAGCAGCTCCCTGACTAGCGGGGGATTCTCGAAACCGAGCTCCTACAATGAGCAGTTCTTC.

The V gene is TRBV14, the J gene TRBJ2-1; 14 bases are a match to TRBD2. The CDR3 is 15 amino acids. Germline CDR1 SGHDN, CDR2 FVKESK. Losses at the gene ends were 1 base for V and 10 bases for J; bases not matched to a gene: 3. This CDR3 reads CASSQGLAGGGEQFF. CDR3 nucleotides: TGTGCCAGCAGCCAAGGACTAGCGGGAGGGGGGGAGCAGTTCTTC.

The chain is built from TRBV15 and TRBJ1-5, with D unclear. The ends were cut back, 1 base at V and 0 bases at J, with 7 bases in the middle. The CDR3 length is 15 residues. Germline V CDR1 and CDR2: LNHNV, YYDKDF (reference sequence). The CDR3 protein is CATSRGDNSNQPQHF. The CDR3 DNA follows: TGTGCCACCAGCAGAGGCGATAATAGCAATCAGCCCCAGCATTTT.

V and J are TRBV11-2 and TRBJ2-7; a possible D gene is TRBD2 (6 bases). Germline CDR1 SGHAT, CDR2 FQNNGV. This CDR3 is 16 amino acids long. Deletions cut 6 bases from V and 5 bases from J, with 23 bases between. CDR3: CASRRILGGRFHEQYF. The CDR3 bases are TGTGCCAGCAGGCGGATCCTCGGGGGAAGATTCCACGAGCAGTACTTC.